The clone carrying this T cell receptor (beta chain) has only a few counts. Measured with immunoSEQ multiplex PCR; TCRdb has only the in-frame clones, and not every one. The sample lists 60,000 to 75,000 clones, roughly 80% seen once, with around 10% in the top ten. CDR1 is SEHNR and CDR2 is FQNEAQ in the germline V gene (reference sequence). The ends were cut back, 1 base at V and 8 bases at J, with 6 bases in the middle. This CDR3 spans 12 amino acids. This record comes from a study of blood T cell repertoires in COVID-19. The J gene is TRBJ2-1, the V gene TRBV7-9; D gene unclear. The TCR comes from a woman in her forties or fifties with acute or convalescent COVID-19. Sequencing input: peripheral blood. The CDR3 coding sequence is TGTGCCAGCAGCTTAGGGGCTTATGAGCAGTTCTTC. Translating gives CASSLGAYEQFF. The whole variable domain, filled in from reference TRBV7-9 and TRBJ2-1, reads DTGVSQNPRHKITKRGQNVTFRCDPISEHNRLYWYRQTLGQGPEFLTYFQNEAQLEKSRLLSDRFSAERPKGSFSTLEIQRTEQGDSAMYLCASSLGAYEQFFGPGTRLTVL.